A single sample is the source of the 16 T cell receptor beta chains below, sequenced in a study of metastatic and nonmetastatic thyroid tumors. Each patient went into thyroid surgery without having received any treatment. TCRdb reassembled clones from the PCR reads with MiXCR. The profile covers tens of thousands of clones, with over 15% appearing a single time and 12% taken by the ten largest. The sequencing input was blood. The receptors were gathered from a male donor with papillary thyroid cancer or a benign thyroid nodule (not recorded which). Some clones in this sample may be carry-over from other donors' samples.

In its sample, this clone was seen many times. This may come from a read error, since a much larger clone is one base off. The sample has other DNA sequences that encode this CDR3 too. The chain couples TRBV12-3 or TRBV12-4 to TRBJ1-1, with 8 bases aligning to TRBD1. V was clipped by 5 bases and J by 9 bases; unmatched bases: 5. The CDR3 consists of 12 residues. CDR3 in amino acids: CASSLRTGKAFF. The CDR3 DNA sequence: TGTGCCAGCAGTCTACGGACAGGGAAAGCTTTCTTT.

By sample share, this clone is medium-sized. The V and J genes are TRBV6-1 and TRBJ1-5; 7 positions agree with TRBD1. The CDR3 extends over 13 amino acids. The germline V gene encodes CDR1 MNHNS and CDR2 SASEGT. After removal of 6 bases from V and 4 bases from J, the junction contained 3 bases not matched to a gene. CDR3 in DNA: TGTGCCAGCAGGGAGGGGGCGAATCAGCCCCAGCATTTT. This translates into CASREGANQPQHF.

The chain recombines TRBV11-1 with TRBJ1-6, with D possibly matching TRBD1 (6 bases). Germline V gives CDR1 SGHAT, CDR2 FQDESV (reference sequence). The length of the CDR3 is 16 residues. The germline V and J ends were trimmed by 4 bases and 9 bases, with 19 bases remaining between them. The CDR3 nucleotides are TGTGCCAGCAGCTCAGGGGAGGGGAGGTATGGTTCACCCCTCCACTTT. It encodes CASSSGEGRYGSPLHF.

This clone was counted a few times. This chain joins TRBV28 and TRBJ1-2; D is ambiguous. The CDR3 spans 13 residues. Germline CDR1 and CDR2: MDHEN and SYDVKM. V was shortened by 4 bases and J by 1 base, with 7 bases between the two germline ends. In nucleotides, the CDR3 is TGTGCCAGCAGTTCCCATGATAACTATGGCTACACCTTC. Translated: CASSSHDNYGYTF.

This clone was counted between two and nine times. The chain employs TRBV6-5 and TRBJ2-7, with a weak D call TRBD1 (5 bases). Germline CDR1 is MNHEY and CDR2 is SVGAGI. The V and J ends lost 6 bases and 6 bases respectively, with 9 bases between them. There are 11 residues in the CDR3. CDR3 residues: CASRSGFEQYF. In DNA, the CDR3 is TGTGCCAGCAGATCAGGGTTCGAGCAGTACTTC.

The table lists this clone with a few counts. The chain couples TRBV27 to TRBJ2-3; D might be TRBD1 (8 bases). CDR3 length equals 16 residues. Trimming took 5 bases from V and 8 from J, leaving 23 bases between them. Germline CDR1 MNHEY, CDR2 SMNVEV (reference sequence). The CDR3: CASSETQGAGAGTQYF. The CDR3 nucleotides read TGTGCCAGCAGTGAAACCCAGGGGGCGGGGGCAGGTACGCAGTATTTT.

This chain uses TRBV5-1 with TRBJ2-7; TRBD1 agrees at 7 bases. The CDR3 consists of 14 residues. Germline values: CDR1 SGHRS, CDR2 YFSETQ. The V segment lost 3 bases and the J segment 3 bases; nucleotides outside the gene matches: 6. CDR3 sequence: CASSSPGQIYEQYF. CDR3 sequence (DNA): TGCGCCAGCAGCTCGCCGGGACAGATCTACGAGCAGTACTTC.

This clone was recorded a few times. V and J are TRBV19 and TRBJ1-3; D not resolved. The CDR3 runs to 12 residues. The germline V gene encodes CDR1 LNHDA and CDR2 SQIVND (reference sequence). V was trimmed by 7 bases and J by 0 bases, leaving 4 bases between them. CDR3: CASNSSGNTIYF. In DNA, the CDR3 is TGTGCCAGTAACAGCTCTGGAAACACCATATATTTT.

The chain recombines TRBV20-1 with TRBJ2-5; D perhaps matches TRBD2 (6 bases). From germline, CDR1 is DFQATT and CDR2 SNEGSKA (reference sequence). V lost 2 bases and J 7 bases, leaving 17 bases between the germline ends. The CDR3 has 14 residues. This CDR3 reads CSARSGSIGGTQYF. CDR3 nucleotides: TGCAGTGCTAGATCAGGGAGTATCGGGGGGACCCAGTACTTC.

This clone was found a few times. This rearrangement joins TRBV10-2 to TRBJ2-3; 7 bases line up with TRBD1. This CDR3 has 16 amino acids. With V trimmed by 4 bases and J by 4 bases, 11 bases remained unmatched. Germline V CDR1 and CDR2: WSHSY, SAAADI. In nucleotides, the CDR3 is TGCGCCAGCAGTGTAACCGGGACAGCCGCACCAGATACGCAGTATTTT. Amino acid sequence: CASSVTGTAAPDTQYF.

This clone appeared a single time. V is TRBV4-1 and J is TRBJ2-5, with D possibly being TRBD2 (5 bases). Trimming shortened V by 1 base and J by 5 bases, and 17 bases separated the two germline ends. The germline V gene encodes CDR1 MGHRA and CDR2 YSYEKL. The CDR3 loop spans 16 amino acids. For the CDR3, the DNA is TGCGCCAGCAGCCAAGGTATCCTGGGAGTCGGGGAGACCCAGTACTTC. Protein sequence: CASSQGILGVGETQYF.

This clone was observed at least ten times. The V gene is TRBV6-2 or TRBV6-3, the J gene TRBJ1-1; perhaps TRBD1 as D (5 bases). Germline V gene sequence: CDR1 MNHEY, CDR2 SVGEGT. This CDR3 is built from 14 residues. V gave up 0 bases and J gave up 8 bases, with 13 bases separating them. CDR3 sequence reads: CASSYSTDTTEAFF. The CDR3 coding sequence is TGTGCCAGCAGTTACTCGACAGATACAACAGAAGCTTTCTTT.

This clone was seen repeatedly, ten times or more. This chain uses TRBV7-6 with TRBJ1-3; no clear D gene. This CDR3 spans 15 amino acids. The V and J ends lost 3 bases and 4 bases respectively, with 13 bases between them. Germline V gene lookup returns CDR1 SGHVS and CDR2 FNYEAQ. CDR3 loop: CASSFNPGSGNTIYF. In DNA, the CDR3 is TGTGCCAGCAGCTTTAATCCGGGCAGCGGAAACACCATATATTTT.

Ten or more counts support this clone. V is TRBV7-9 and J is TRBJ1-4; TRBD1 aligns across 8 bases. The CDR3 extends over 15 amino acids. Germline V lookup: CDR1 SEHNR, CDR2 FQNEAQ (reference sequence). The junction had 9 bases not matched to a gene; V was cut back by 5 bases and J by 7 bases. CDR3 residues: CASSAGQGVVEKLFF. The CDR3 DNA is TGTGCCAGCAGCGCCGGACAGGGTGTGGTTGAAAAACTGTTTTTT.

This clone was counted ten times or more. The rearrangement joins TRBV30 to TRBJ1-6; tentative D call: TRBD1 (6 bases). There are 13 residues in the CDR3. The germline gives CDR1 GTSNPN, CDR2 SVGIG (reference sequence). V lost 8 bases and J 7 bases, leaving 15 bases between the germline ends. CDR3 sequence (DNA): TGTGCCGGAGGCAGGGGAGTGAATTCACCCCTCCACTTT. Its protein product is CAGGRGVNSPLHF.

This clone was detected only a few times. The V call is TRBV12-3 or TRBV12-4, the J call TRBJ2-7; 11 positions match TRBD1. The CDR3 consists of 16 residues. J lost 1 base, V lost 5 bases, and 7 bases had no gene match. CDR3 loop: CASSRDRGYMSYEQYF. The CDR3 nucleotides read TGTGCCAGCAGTCGGGACAGGGGGTATATGTCCTACGAGCAGTACTTC.